This TCR beta chain was obtained from a study of blood T cell repertoires in COVID-19. Across the whole study: COVID-19 samples collected from the United States, Italy and Spain covered acute and convalescent phases. The analysed material was cDNA or gDNA that came from T cells, B-cell-depleted T cells, or PBMCs.

Methods used by the authors: By means of reference gene primer amplification, nucleated cell counts were estimated. Profiling relied on immunoSEQ multiplex PCR, and the TCRdb table lists in-frame clones only, not all of them. V, J and clone size derive from that table, while D and trimming were established from the DNA sequence. Of some 180,000 clones listed, roughly 90% are singletons. Seattle researchers signed up patients amid active infection and tracked them longitudinally. The CDR3 consists of 13 residues. The V end was cut by 4 bases, the J end by 2 bases, with 9 bases between. The germline V gene encodes CDR1 SGHRS and CDR2 YFSETQ.

The source is a man in his late teens or twenties with COVID-19, enrolled during active disease. The J gene is TRBJ1-1, the V gene TRBV5-1; the D is unclear. The sequenced sample was peripheral blood. In DNA form, the CDR3 reads TGCGCCAGCAGCACTACCCCAAACACTGAAGCTTTCTTT. Its translation: CASSTTPNTEAFF.